A single T cell receptor (beta chain) is shown here with its context. This clonotype was counted a few times. What this receptor recognizes is not known. One base away there is no much larger clone; base qualities are not given. The TCR beta CDR3 regions were amplified from the RNA transcripts. A first-round RT-PCR of the TCR CDR3 used the HTBI primer set with the Qiagen OneStep RT-PCR kit. A second multiplex PCR round built the libraries, followed by size selection and purification. Paired-end sequencing of the libraries was performed with 100 bp reads on an Illumina HiSeq2000. Processing in the source paper ran as follows. SOAPnuke was used to process the raw data, with reads discarded if the reads contained adapters or uncalled bases, had a mean Phred below 15, or lacked an exact constant-primer or identifier match. COPE v1.2.5 was used to merge high-quality paired reads, and clonotypes were defined as unique nucleotide sequences. Clonotypes were aligned to IMGT TRBV, TRBD and TRBJ reference segments using MiTCR v1.1. The analysis included only V-J combinations with a frequency above 0.0001, which together covered 99% to 99.2% of the repertoires. The TCS score was defined as the ratio of F50 (clonal expansion) to E x V (chaos), calculated using BLOSUM62-based TCRdist between CDR3 peptides within each V-J. Welch's t-statistics and random forest reduced just over 500 V-J features to 10 to 15, which were used in a naive Bayes classifier (R e1071). The public reads were quality trimmed at Q25 with fastp and then assembled into clones with MiXCR by TCRdb, keeping productive beta chains. Every entry covers one CDR3 protein and lists the most common genes and DNA from its rows. Here the V and J calls rest on TCRdb's processing, not on the authors' analysis. This sample has hundreds of thousands of distinct CDR3 sequences in its table, and approximately 15% of those were observed once. In total, the top ten clones hold less than 3.5% of the sample.

V lost 4 bases and J lost 0 bases; the stretch between them is 14 bases long. CDR1 and CDR2 are drawn from the germline V gene: SGHRS, YFSETQ. The CDR3, from cysteine to phenylalanine, totals 17 residues. Only the CDR3 region is kept as DNA, spanning 51 bases read in frame from base 1. The data were obtained in a study of T cells in Graves' hyperthyroidism and ophthalmopathy (dated by TCRdb to about 2019). Context from the whole study: Peripheral blood samples were taken at initial diagnosis, before any treatment was given. TCR V-J signatures able to tell the groups apart were searched for in a discovery cohort of 95 to 100 patients, of whom more than 40 had Graves' ophthalmopathy and roughly 59 had stable Graves' hyperthyroidism. The 95 to 100 discovery patients were randomly divided into training and test sets at a 7:3 ratio. Thyroid tissue and blood T-cell repertoires from about six Graves' hyperthyroidism patients were also compared in the study. Whether ophthalmopathy could be predicted prospectively was tested in an independent validation cohort made up of roughly 19 hyperthyroidism patients plus 17 patients who later progressed to ophthalmopathy. The paper describes TCR Vbeta CDR3 sequencing of 120 to 150 peripheral blood samples, made up of some 40 ophthalmopathy patients, approximately 73 hyperthyroidism patients and 17 progressor patients. Following sampling, methimazole starting at 30 mg daily was given to hyperthyroidism patients, and high-dose intravenous methylprednisolone was given to ophthalmopathy patients. Results and caveats for the whole study, not just this receptor: A 13 V-J signature model separated ophthalmopathy from stable hyperthyroidism, with 87.88% sensitivity and about 81% specificity in cross-validation and 80%/75% in testing. Most expanded thyroid clonotypes (frequency above 0.001) were also found in blood, which suggests that blood repertoires may mirror thyroid immune responses. Sample size was not statistically predetermined, and investigators were not blinded to group allocation. In validation, the model predicted progression to ophthalmopathy a median of roughly 6.2 months before onset, with approximately 71% sensitivity and more than 72% specificity.

Ophthalmopathy patients had moderately to severely active disease, with a Clinical Activity Score of 3 or more, a NOSPECS grade of 4 or more, and a disease duration of less than 3 months. The study excluded patients with uncontrolled infections, other autoimmune diseases, pregnancy or lactation. Clinical symptoms, serum thyroxine and TRAb, thyroid ultrasound, and orbital computed tomography formed the basis for the diagnoses. PBMCs were isolated from more than 8 ml of fresh peripheral blood by Ficoll-Paque density gradient centrifugation. Trizol reagent was used to extract total RNA, and RNA quality was then checked on an Agilent 2100 Bioanalyzer.

Sequenced sample: blood. The chain was built from TRBV5-1 and TRBJ2-6; the D element might be TRBD1 or TRBD2, as each aligns at 5 bases. This TCR was recovered from a woman in her forties with Graves' ophthalmopathy. CDR3 reads: CASSLIPGLSGANVLTF. The nucleotides are TGCGCCAGCAGCCTTATACCGGGGCTCTCTGGGGCCAACGTCCTGACTTTC.